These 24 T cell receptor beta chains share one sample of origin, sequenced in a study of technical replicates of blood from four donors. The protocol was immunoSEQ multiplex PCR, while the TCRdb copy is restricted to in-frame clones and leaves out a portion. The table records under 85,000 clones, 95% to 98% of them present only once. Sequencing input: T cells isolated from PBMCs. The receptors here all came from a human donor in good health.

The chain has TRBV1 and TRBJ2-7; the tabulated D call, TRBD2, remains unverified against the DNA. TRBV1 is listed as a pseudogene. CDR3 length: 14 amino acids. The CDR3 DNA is TGCACCAGCAGCCAGAGCGGAAGCTCCTACGAGCAGTACTTC. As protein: CTSSQSGSSYEQYF.

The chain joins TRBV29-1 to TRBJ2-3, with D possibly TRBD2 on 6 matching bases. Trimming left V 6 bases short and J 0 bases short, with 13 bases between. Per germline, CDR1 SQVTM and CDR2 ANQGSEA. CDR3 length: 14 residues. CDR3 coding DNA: TGCAGCGTCGATAGCCTAGCGAGCACAGATACGCAGTATTTT. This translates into CSVDSLASTDTQYF.

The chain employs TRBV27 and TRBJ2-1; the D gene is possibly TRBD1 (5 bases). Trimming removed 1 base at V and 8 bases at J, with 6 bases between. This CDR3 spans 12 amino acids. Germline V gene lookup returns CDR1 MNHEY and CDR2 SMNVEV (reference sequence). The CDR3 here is CASSLLGDEQFF. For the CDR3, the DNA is TGTGCCAGCAGTTTATTAGGGGATGAGCAGTTCTTC.

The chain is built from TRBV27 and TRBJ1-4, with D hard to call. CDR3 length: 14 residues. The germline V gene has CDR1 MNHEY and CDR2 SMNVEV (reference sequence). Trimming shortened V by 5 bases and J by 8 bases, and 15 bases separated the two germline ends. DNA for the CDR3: TGTGCCAGCAGTGAGACGGGGTATGGAGAAAAACTGTTTTTT. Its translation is CASSETGYGEKLFF.

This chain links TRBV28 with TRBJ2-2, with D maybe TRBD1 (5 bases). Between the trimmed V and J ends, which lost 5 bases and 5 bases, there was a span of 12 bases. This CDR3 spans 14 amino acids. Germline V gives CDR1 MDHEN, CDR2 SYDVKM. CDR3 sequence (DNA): TGTGCCAGCAGTATAGAAGGGGTAACCGGGGAGCTGTTTTTT. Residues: CASSIEGVTGELFF.

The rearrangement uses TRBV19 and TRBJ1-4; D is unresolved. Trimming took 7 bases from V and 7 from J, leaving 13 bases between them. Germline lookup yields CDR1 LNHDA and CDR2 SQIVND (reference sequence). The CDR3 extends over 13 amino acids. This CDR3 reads CASTSDRGEKLFF. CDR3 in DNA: TGTGCCAGTACCTCCGACCGCGGTGAAAAACTGTTTTTT.

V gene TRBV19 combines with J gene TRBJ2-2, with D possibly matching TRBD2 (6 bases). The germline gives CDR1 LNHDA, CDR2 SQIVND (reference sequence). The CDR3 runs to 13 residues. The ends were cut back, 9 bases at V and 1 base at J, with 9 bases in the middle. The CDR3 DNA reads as TGTGCCAGGCGGGACGGGAACACCGGGGAGCTGTTTTTT. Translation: CARRDGNTGELFF. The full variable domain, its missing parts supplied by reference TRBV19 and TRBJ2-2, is DGGITQSPKYLFRKEGQNVTLSCEQNLNHDAMYWYRQDPGQGLRLIYYSQIVNDFQKGDIAEGYSVSREKKESFPLTVTSAQKNPTAFYLCARRDGNTGELFFGEGSRLTVL.

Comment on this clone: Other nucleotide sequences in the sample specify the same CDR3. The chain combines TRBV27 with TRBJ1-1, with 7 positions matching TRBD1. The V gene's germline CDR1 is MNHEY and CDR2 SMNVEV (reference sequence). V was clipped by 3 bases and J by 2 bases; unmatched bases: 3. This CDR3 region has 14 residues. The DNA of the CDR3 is TGTGCCAGCAGTTTCCACAGGGGAAACACTGAAGCTTTCTTT. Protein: CASSFHRGNTEAFF.

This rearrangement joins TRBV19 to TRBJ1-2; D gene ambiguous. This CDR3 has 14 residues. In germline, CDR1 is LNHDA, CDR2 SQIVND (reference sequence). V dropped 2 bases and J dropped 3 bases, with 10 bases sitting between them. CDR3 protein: CASSIIQEDYGYTF. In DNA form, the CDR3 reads TGTGCCAGTAGTATAATCCAGGAGGACTATGGCTACACCTTC.

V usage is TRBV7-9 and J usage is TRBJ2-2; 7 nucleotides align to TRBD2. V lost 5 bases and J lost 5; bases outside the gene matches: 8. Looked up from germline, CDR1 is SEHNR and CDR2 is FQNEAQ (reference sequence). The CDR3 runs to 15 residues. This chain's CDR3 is CASSRLAGETGELFF. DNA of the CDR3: TGTGCCAGCAGCCGACTGGCGGGAGAAACCGGGGAGCTGTTTTTT.

CDR3 sequence: CASSVSRADNEQFF. In DNA, the CDR3 is TGTGCCAGCAGCGTGTCGCGGGCAGACAATGAGCAGTTCTTC. The gene calls are TRBV9 and TRBJ2-1; D perhaps matches TRBD2 (5 bases). With 2 bases removed from V and 5 bases from J, the gap between germline ends came to 11 bases. The CDR3 is 14 amino acids. Germline V gene sequence: CDR1 SGDLS, CDR2 YYNGEE.

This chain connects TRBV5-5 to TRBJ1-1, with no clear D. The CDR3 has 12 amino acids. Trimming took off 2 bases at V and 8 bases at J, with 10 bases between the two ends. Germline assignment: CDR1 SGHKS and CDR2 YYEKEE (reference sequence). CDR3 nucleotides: TGTGCCAGCAGCTTTTGGGGAGAGGAAGCTTTCTTT. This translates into CASSFWGEEAFF.

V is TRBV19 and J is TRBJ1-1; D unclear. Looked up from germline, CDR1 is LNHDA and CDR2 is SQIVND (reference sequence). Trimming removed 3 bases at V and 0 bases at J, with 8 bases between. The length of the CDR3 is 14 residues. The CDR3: CASSISRLNTEAFF. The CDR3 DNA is TGTGCCAGTAGTATTTCGCGGCTGAACACTGAAGCTTTCTTT.

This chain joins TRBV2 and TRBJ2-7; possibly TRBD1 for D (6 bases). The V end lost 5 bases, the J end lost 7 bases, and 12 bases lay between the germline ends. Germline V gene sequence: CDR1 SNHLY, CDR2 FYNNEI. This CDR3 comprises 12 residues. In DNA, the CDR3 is TGTGCCAGCAGTAAGACAGGCCTGGAGCAGTACTTC. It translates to CASSKTGLEQYF.

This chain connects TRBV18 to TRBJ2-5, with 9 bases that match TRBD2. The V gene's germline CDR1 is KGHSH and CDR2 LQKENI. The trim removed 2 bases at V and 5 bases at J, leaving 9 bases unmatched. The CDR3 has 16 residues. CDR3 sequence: CASSPIIAGVQETQYF. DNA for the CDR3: TGTGCCAGCTCACCAATTATAGCGGGAGTCCAGGAGACCCAGTACTTC.

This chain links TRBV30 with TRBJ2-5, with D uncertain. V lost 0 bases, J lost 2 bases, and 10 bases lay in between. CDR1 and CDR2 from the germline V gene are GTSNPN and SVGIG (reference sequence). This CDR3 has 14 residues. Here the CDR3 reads CAWSVRFGQETQYF. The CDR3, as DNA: TGTGCCTGGAGTGTACGATTCGGTCAAGAGACCCAGTACTTC.

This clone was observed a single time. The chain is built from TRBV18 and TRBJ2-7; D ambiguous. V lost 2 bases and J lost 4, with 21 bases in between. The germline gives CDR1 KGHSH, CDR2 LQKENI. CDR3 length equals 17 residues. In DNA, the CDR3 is TGTGCCAGCTCACCATTGCCTGGGCTATCCGGCCCTTACGAGCAGTACTTC. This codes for CASSPLPGLSGPYEQYF.

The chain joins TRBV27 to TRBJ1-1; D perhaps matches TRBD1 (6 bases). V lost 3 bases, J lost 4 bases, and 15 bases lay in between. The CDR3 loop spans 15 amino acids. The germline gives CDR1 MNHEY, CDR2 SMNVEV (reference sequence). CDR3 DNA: TGTGCCAGCAGTTTGAATGGACAGCTGATCACTGAAGCTTTCTTT. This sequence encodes CASSLNGQLITEAFF.

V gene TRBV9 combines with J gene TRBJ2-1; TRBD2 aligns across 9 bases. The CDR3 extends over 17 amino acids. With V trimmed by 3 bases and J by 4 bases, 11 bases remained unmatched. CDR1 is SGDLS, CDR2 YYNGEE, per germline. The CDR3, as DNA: TGTGCCAGCAGCGAAAACCGACTAGCGGAGACTTACAATGAGCAGTTCTTC. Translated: CASSENRLAETYNEQFF.

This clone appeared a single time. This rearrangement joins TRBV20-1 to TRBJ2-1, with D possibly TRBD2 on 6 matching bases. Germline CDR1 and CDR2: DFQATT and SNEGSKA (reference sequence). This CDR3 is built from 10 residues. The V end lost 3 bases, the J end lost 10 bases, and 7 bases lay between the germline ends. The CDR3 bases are TGCAGTGCTAGCGGGAGAGAGCAGTTCTTC. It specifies CSASGREQFF.

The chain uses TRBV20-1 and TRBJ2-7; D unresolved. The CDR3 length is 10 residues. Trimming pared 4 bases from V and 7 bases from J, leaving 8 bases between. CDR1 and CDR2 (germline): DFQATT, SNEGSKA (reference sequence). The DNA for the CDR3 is TGCAGTGCTAAAAGCGCAGAGCAGTACTTC. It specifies CSAKSAEQYF.

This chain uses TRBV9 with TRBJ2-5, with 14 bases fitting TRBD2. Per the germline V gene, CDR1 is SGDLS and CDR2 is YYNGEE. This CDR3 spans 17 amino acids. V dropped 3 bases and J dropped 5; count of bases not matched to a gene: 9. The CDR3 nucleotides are TGTGCCAGCAGCGCGACCGGGACTAGCGGGAGACGGGAGACCCAGTACTTC. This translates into CASSATGTSGRRETQYF.

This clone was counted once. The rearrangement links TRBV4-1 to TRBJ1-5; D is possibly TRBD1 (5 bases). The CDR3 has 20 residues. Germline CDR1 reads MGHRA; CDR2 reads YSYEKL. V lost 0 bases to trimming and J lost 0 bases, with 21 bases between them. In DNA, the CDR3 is TGCGCCAGCAGCCAAGATCCCCCCGACGGGGAGGGGTATAGCAATCAGCCCCAGCATTTT. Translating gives CASSQDPPDGEGYSNQPQHF.

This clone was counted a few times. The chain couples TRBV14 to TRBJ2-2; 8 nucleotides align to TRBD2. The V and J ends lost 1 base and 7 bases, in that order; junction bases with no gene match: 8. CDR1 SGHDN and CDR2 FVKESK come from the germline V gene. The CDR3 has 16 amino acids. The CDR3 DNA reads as TGTGCCAGCAGCCAAGTGCCAGCGGGAGTGATCGGGGAGCTGTTTTTT. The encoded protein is CASSQVPAGVIGELFF.